Listed below are T cell receptor beta chains from one sample, sequenced in a study of T cell clonotyping in hematopoietic cell transplantation. The method was immunoSEQ multiplex PCR; TCRdb's version includes in-frame clones alone and lacks a portion of them. This table holds more than 7,000 clones, 70% to 90% found once. Sample: PBMCs, taken 30 days after allogeneic stem cell transplant. The receptors were sampled from a female patient in her forties or fifties who had an allogeneic stem cell transplant from an unrelated donor, so the T cells may come from the graft donor. Some clones in this sample may be carry-over from other donors' samples. The CDR3 runs from the conserved cysteine through the conserved F or W. D genes are given only for firm matches. Rows may omit the clone size; those that give it use once, few, many or a size class.

V	size	D	J	CDR3	DNA
TRBV25-1	-	-	TRBJ2-5	CASSEPLGLQYF	TGTGCCAGCAGTGAACCCTTGGGGCTCCAGTACTTC
TRBV6-6	-	-	TRBJ1-6	CASSPDPPSYSPLHF	TGTGCCAGCAGTCCCGATCCCCCCTCATATTCACCCCTCCACTTT
TRBV30	-	-	TRBJ1-2	CAWSTVGPQGYTF	TGTGCCTGGAGTACCGTGGGCCCCCAAGGCTACACCTTC
TRBV6-5	-	TRBD1	TRBJ1-5	CASSYSTGGRPQHF	TGTGCCAGCAGTTACTCGACAGGGGGGCGGCCCCAGCATTTT
TRBV4-1	-	TRBD1	TRBJ1-5	CASSHHQGGDQPQHF	TGCGCCAGCAGCCATCACCAGGGGGGAGATCAGCCCCAGCATTTT
TRBV2	-	TRBD1	TRBJ2-7	CAKGQGKYEQYF	TGTGCCAAGGGACAGGGGAAGTACGAGCAGTACTTC
TRBV29-1	-	TRBD2	TRBJ2-1	CSVGGTIAGEQFF	TGCAGCGTGGGGGGGACCATAGCCGGGGAGCAGTTCTTC
TRBV6-9	-	TRBD1	TRBJ2-7	CASSLHRDRGQEQYF	TGTGCCAGCAGTTTACACCGGGACAGGGGGCAAGAGCAGTACTTC
TRBV5-8	few	-	TRBJ2-7	CASSLYTVRSYEQYF	TGTGCCAGCAGCTTGTACACAGTTAGAAGCTACGAGCAGTACTTC
TRBV19	-	-	TRBJ1-4	CASSGRRGSATNEKLFF	TGTGCCAGTAGCGGACGCCGGGGGTCTGCAACTAATGAAAAACTGTTTTTT
TRBV29-1	-	-	TRBJ2-7	CSGNFGYEQYF	TGCAGCGGAAACTTTGGGTACGAGCAGTACTTC
TRBV9	-	-	TRBJ2-3	CASSPRGAGVDTQYF	TGTGCCAGCAGCCCCAGGGGGGCGGGAGTCGATACGCAGTATTTT
TRBV9	-	-	TRBJ1-6	CASSVVGGGGSPLHF	TGTGCCAGCAGCGTAGTGGGGGGCGGCGGATCACCCCTCCACTTT
TRBV10-3	-	-	TRBJ1-2	CAISRQGSSGYTF	TGTGCCATCAGTCGCCAGGGTTCTAGTGGCTACACCTTC
TRBV13	-	-	TRBJ1-4	CASSTKGDPTNEKLFF	TGTGCCAGCAGCACCAAAGGGGATCCGACTAATGAAAAACTGTTTTTT
TRBV4-1	-	-	TRBJ1-6	CASSHEGVF	TGCGCCAGCAGCCATGAGGGGGTCTTT
TRBV19	-	TRBD2	TRBJ2-1	CATRSLAGGRNEQFF	TGTGCCACCCGCTCTTTAGCGGGAGGGCGCAATGAGCAGTTCTTC
TRBV19	few	TRBD2	TRBJ2-2	CASSSGGAWTGELFF	TGTGCCAGTAGTAGCGGGGGGGCTTGGACCGGGGAGCTGTTTTTT
TRBV2	-	-	TRBJ1-2	CASTEQRGGDTF	TGTGCCAGCACTGAACAGAGGGGTGGGGACACCTTC
TRBV7-6	-	TRBD1	TRBJ1-1	CASSLGQGVIEAFF	TGTGCCAGCAGCTTAGGGCAGGGGGTCATTGAAGCTTTCTTT
TRBV2	-	-	TRBJ1-2	CAGRGQVNYGYTF	TGTGCCGGGCGGGGGCAGGTTAACTATGGCTACACCTTC
TRBV30	-	-	TRBJ2-5	CAWDGGQETQYF	TGTGCCTGGGACGGAGGTCAAGAGACCCAGTACTTC
TRBV6-5	-	TRBD1	TRBJ1-4	CTSSYEGGGSEKLFF	TGTACCAGCAGTTACGAAGGGGGCGGGAGTGAAAAACTGTTTTTT
TRBV7-2	-	-	TRBJ1-1	CASIPSVRGTEAFF	TGTGCCAGCATCCCATCTGTAAGAGGCACTGAAGCTTTCTTT
TRBV7-6	-	-	TRBJ2-7	CASSAGTRGAEQYF	TGTGCCAGCAGCGCCGGGACTCGGGGGGCAGAGCAGTACTTC
TRBV27	-	-	TRBJ2-7	CASSFSRGYGEQYF	TGTGCCAGCAGTTTTTCCAGGGGCTACGGGGAGCAGTACTTC
TRBV6-5	-	-	TRBJ1-2	CASSYSVLRGYGYTF	TGTGCCAGCAGTTACTCCGTATTGAGAGGCTATGGCTACACCTTC
TRBV7-9	-	-	TRBJ2-6	CASSPRVSGANVLTF	TGTGCCAGCAGCCCTAGAGTTTCTGGGGCCAACGTCCTGACTTTC
TRBV7-2	-	-	TRBJ1-2	CASSLARQGHGYTF	TGTGCCAGCAGCCTGGCCCGGCAGGGACATGGCTACACCTTC
TRBV10-3	-	-	TRBJ2-3	CAISESAGTSPSTDTQYF	TGTGCCATCAGTGAGTCAGCCGGGACATCCCCTAGCACAGATACGCAGTATTTT
TRBV7-2	-	-	TRBJ2-1	CASSLIGQGVNEQFF	TGTGCCAGCAGCTTAATTGGGCAGGGCGTCAATGAGCAGTTCTTC
TRBV27	-	TRBD1	TRBJ1-2	CASSSWDRRYGYTF	TGTGCCAGCAGTTCATGGGACAGGCGCTATGGCTACACCTTC
TRBV5-4	-	-	TRBJ2-1	CASSSPGRAYNEQFF	TGTGCCAGCAGCTCACCAGGGCGCGCCTACAATGAGCAGTTCTTC
TRBV2	-	-	TRBJ2-5	CASEGLAGGTQYF	TGTGCCAGTGAAGGGCTAGCTGGGGGGACCCAGTACTTC
TRBV11-1	-	TRBD2	TRBJ2-7	CASSLEAAGVREQYF	TGTGCCAGCAGCTTAGAGGCAGCGGGAGTAAGGGAGCAGTACTTC